The 5 T cell receptor beta chains below all came from one sample that was sequenced in a study of T cell repertoires in chronic hepatitis B. Libraries were prepared by immunoSEQ multiplex PCR; TCRdb keeps only in-frame clonotypes and omits some of them. Of 470 or so clones in the sample, just under 85% were seen once. Input material: HBV polymerase (pol387) epitope-specific CD8+ T cells from PBMCs. The receptors shown here come from a human donor with chronic hepatitis B virus infection.

This chain joins TRBV7-2 and TRBJ1-1; D call uncertain. The CDR3 is 13 amino acids. Germline values: CDR1 SGHTA, CDR2 FQGNSA. V was shortened by 2 bases and J by 1 base, with 5 bases between the two germline ends. In DNA, the CDR3 is TGTGCCAGCAGCTTAAACTGGAACACTGAAGCTTTCTTT. Amino acid sequence: CASSLNWNTEAFF.

The CDR3 spells CASSPGGGRGYTF. The CDR3 DNA reads as TGTGCCAGCAGCCCCGGGGGGGGACGTGGCTACACCTTC. This rearrangement joins TRBV7-7 to TRBJ1-2, with D maybe TRBD1 (5 bases). Trimming shortened V by 5 bases and J by 7 bases, and 14 bases separated the two germline ends. Germline CDR1 is SSHAT and CDR2 is FNYEAQ (reference sequence). This CDR3 is built from 13 residues.

This sequence joins TRBV4-1 and TRBJ2-3; TRBD1 might be the D (6 bases). Germline V gives CDR1 MGHRA, CDR2 YSYEKL. CDR3 length: 18 residues. Between the trimmed V and J ends, which lost 0 bases and 2 bases, there was a span of 18 bases. The CDR3 loop is CASSQDTGWDIYTDTQYF. CDR3 nucleotide sequence: TGCGCCAGCAGCCAAGATACTGGATGGGACATCTACACAGATACGCAGTATTTT.

About this clone itself: An end of the junction does not agree with germline; a read error may underlie this. The V gene is TRBV9, the J gene TRBJ1-5; 8 bases align to TRBD1. The length of the CDR3 is 15 residues. Germline CDR1 and CDR2: SGDLS and YYNGEE. The CDR3 DNA sequence: TGTGCCAGCAGCGTGACAGGGGCTATCAATCCGCCCCAGCATTTT. Residues: CASSVTGAINPPQHF.

The V gene is TRBV15, the J gene TRBJ2-1; 7 nucleotides match TRBD2. In germline, CDR1 is LNHNV, CDR2 YYDKDF (reference sequence). The CDR3 runs to 16 residues. Trimming at V came to 5 bases and at J to 0 bases, leaving 7 bases not matched to a gene. The CDR3 DNA follows: TGTGCCACCAGCCGGGGGGTACGACTCTCCTACAATGAGCAGTTCTTC. The encoded protein is CATSRGVRLSYNEQFF.